These 25 T cell receptor beta chains originate from one sample sequenced in a study of CD8 T cells in ankylosing spondylitis. TCRdb re-derived calls from the 5' RACE reads in MiXCR, one entry per CDR3 protein. Seen here are tens of thousands of distinct CDR3 sequences, 2% to 3% observed once, and the top ten hold about 7.4%. The material sequenced was blood, either unsorted or a sorted T cell fraction (not recorded which). The receptor source for this set is a female donor with ankylosing spondylitis or in good health (not recorded which).

Many counts were recorded for this clonotype. The V gene is TRBV9, the J gene TRBJ2-7, with TRBD2 matching 7 bases. The CDR3 is made up of 15 amino acids. Germline values: CDR1 SGDLS, CDR2 YYNGEE. The J segment lost 7 bases and the V segment lost 7 bases, leaving 17 bases of the junction unmatched. CDR3: CASSSGTSVEREQYF. CDR3 DNA: TGTGCCAGCTCGAGCGGGACTTCGGTTGAAAGGGAGCAGTACTTC.

This clonotype was counted many times. This chain links TRBV9 with TRBJ1-1; D may be TRBD1 (5 bases). Trimming pared 1 base from V and 1 base from J, leaving 11 bases between. Germline assignment: CDR1 SGDLS and CDR2 YYNGEE. The CDR3 has 15 residues. The chain's CDR3 is CASSVYAGPNTEAFF. The CDR3 DNA sequence: TGTGCCAGCAGCGTATATGCAGGGCCGAACACTGAAGCTTTCTTT.

This clonotype was seen many times. The V and J genes are TRBV9 and TRBJ2-5; 14 bases align to TRBD2. The CDR3 loop spans 16 amino acids. Trimming cost V 0 bases and J 6 bases; bases outside gene matches: 4. CDR1 is SGDLS and CDR2 is YYNGEE in the germline V gene. CDR3 DNA: TGTGCCAGCAGCGTAGGTGGGACTAGCGGGAGTAAGACCCAGTACTTC. Encoded protein: CASSVGGTSGSKTQYF.

This clonotype was seen at least ten times. The chain couples TRBV9 to TRBJ1-3, with D possibly TRBD1 on 5 matching bases. The CDR3 totals 17 residues. Deletions cut 0 bases from V and 1 base from J, with 14 bases between. Germline CDR1 is SGDLS and CDR2 is YYNGEE. This CDR3 reads CASSVVDSGFSGNTIYF. The CDR3 DNA sequence: TGTGCCAGCAGCGTAGTTGACAGCGGCTTTTCTGGAAACACCATATATTTT. The full variable domain, in which reference TRBV9 and TRBJ1-3 provide the parts outside the CDR3, is DSGVTQTPKHLITATGQRVTLRCSPRSGDLSVYWYQQSLDQGLQFLIQYYNGEERAKGNILERFSAQQFPDLHSELNLSSLELGDSALYFCASSVVDSGFSGNTIYFGEGSWLTVV.

At least ten counts were recorded for this clonotype. The chain carries TRBV9 and TRBJ2-3, with 8 bases matching TRBD1. The CDR3 has 14 amino acids. V was pared by 4 bases and J by 4 bases, with 5 bases of the junction left unmatched. Germline V gives CDR1 SGDLS, CDR2 YYNGEE. CDR3 nucleotide sequence: TGTGCCAGCAGCTTGCAGACAGGGGCAGATACGCAGTATTTT. It codes for CASSLQTGADTQYF.

The sample holds many counts of this clonotype. This chain connects TRBV9 to TRBJ1-3, with unresolved D. In germline, CDR1 is SGDLS, CDR2 YYNGEE. This CDR3 is 15 amino acids long. V lost 0 bases and J lost 2, with 9 bases in between. CDR3: CASSVVGRTGNTIYF. Here the CDR3 DNA reads TGTGCCAGCAGCGTAGTGGGCCGGACTGGAAACACCATATATTTT.

The CDR3 spells CASSPRPGLAVQETQYF. DNA for the CDR3: TGTGCCAGCAGCCCCCGCCCGGGACTAGCGGTACAAGAGACCCAGTACTTC. The V call is TRBV9, the J call TRBJ2-5, with 11 nucleotides matching TRBD2. Trimming took 4 bases from V and 2 from J; bases not matched to a gene: 10. The CDR3 runs 17 residues. Germline values: CDR1 SGDLS, CDR2 YYNGEE. The variable domain in full, with the rest retrieved from reference TRBV9 and TRBJ2-5, is DSGVTQTPKHLITATGQRVTLRCSPRSGDLSVYWYQQSLDQGLQFLIQYYNGEERAKGNILERFSAQQFPDLHSELNLSSLELGDSALYFCASSPRPGLAVQETQYFGPGTRLLVL.

This clonotype came up many times. The rearrangement links TRBV9 to TRBJ2-2; D not resolved. The CDR3 covers 15 residues. Trimming left V 4 bases short and J 3 bases short, with 13 bases between. Germline values: CDR1 SGDLS, CDR2 YYNGEE. CDR3 coding DNA: TGTGCCAGCAGCACCGGAGTTTTGGACACCGGGGAGCTGTTTTTT. This encodes CASSTGVLDTGELFF.

This clonotype has ten or more counts. This rearrangement joins TRBV9 to TRBJ2-2; D ambiguous. CDR1 is SGDLS, CDR2 YYNGEE, per germline. The CDR3 runs to 14 residues. V was pared by 4 bases and J by 8 bases, with 15 bases between. In nucleotides, the CDR3 is TGTGCCAGCAGCCCGACGCCCGGTCTGGGGGAGCTGTTTTTT. This encodes CASSPTPGLGELFF.

In this sample, this clonotype turned up many times. The chain is built from TRBV9 and TRBJ2-2; 8 bases match TRBD1. The CDR3 is made up of 16 amino acids. Germline CDR1 is SGDLS and CDR2 is YYNGEE. With V trimmed by 4 bases and J by 0 bases, 5 bases remained unmatched. The CDR3, as DNA: TGTGCCAGCAGCCCAGGGGGCACCGCGAACACCGGGGAGCTGTTTTTT. Translation gives CASSPGGTANTGELFF. Supplemented by reference TRBV9 and TRBJ2-2, the full variable domain reads DSGVTQTPKHLITATGQRVTLRCSPRSGDLSVYWYQQSLDQGLQFLIQYYNGEERAKGNILERFSAQQFPDLHSELNLSSLELGDSALYFCASSPGGTANTGELFFGEGSRLTVL.

The chain employs TRBV9 and TRBJ2-5; D is unresolved. This CDR3 is built from 17 residues. CDR1 and CDR2 (germline): SGDLS, YYNGEE. The V and J ends lost 0 bases and 5 bases respectively, with 20 bases between them. The CDR3 spells CASSVATTTTVAETQYF. As DNA, the CDR3 is TGTGCCAGCAGCGTAGCTACGACCACAACCGTGGCGGAGACCCAGTACTTC.

This clonotype was picked up many times. The CDR3 region has the DNA TGTGCCAGCAGCCCAAGACTAGAACCGTCCGAGCAGTACTTC. Translating it yields CASSPRLEPSEQYF. The chain carries TRBV9 and TRBJ2-7; a possible D gene is TRBD2 (6 bases). The length of the CDR3 is 14 residues. Germline-derived CDR1 and CDR2 are SGDLS and YYNGEE. V was cut by 4 bases and J by 6 bases, with 17 bases left in between.

This clonotype was counted at least ten times. V gene TRBV9 combines with J gene TRBJ2-7, with 9 bases matching TRBD2. V shed 0 bases and J 6 bases; nucleotides not matched to a gene: 1. Germline V gene data show CDR1 as SGDLS and CDR2 as YYNGEE. CDR3 length: 13 residues. CDR3 coding DNA: TGTGCCAGCAGCGTAGTGACTAGCGGCGAGCAGTACTTC. Translation: CASSVVTSGEQYF. The full variable domain, rest sourced from reference TRBV9 and TRBJ2-7, is DSGVTQTPKHLITATGQRVTLRCSPRSGDLSVYWYQQSLDQGLQFLIQYYNGEERAKGNILERFSAQQFPDLHSELNLSSLELGDSALYFCASSVVTSGEQYFGPGTRLTVT.

This clonotype was observed many times. The chain joins TRBV9 to TRBJ2-6, with 7 bases identical to TRBD1. V was clipped by 5 bases and J by 6 bases; unmatched bases: 8. CDR3 size: 15 residues. CDR1 is SGDLS, CDR2 YYNGEE, per germline. CDR3 DNA: TGTGCCAGCAGTGCTGACAGGGTTCCGGCCAACGTCCTGACTTTC. This codes for CASSADRVPANVLTF. Together with reference TRBV9 and TRBJ2-6, the CDR3 gives the full variable domain: DSGVTQTPKHLITATGQRVTLRCSPRSGDLSVYWYQQSLDQGLQFLIQYYNGEERAKGNILERFSAQQFPDLHSELNLSSLELGDSALYFCASSADRVPANVLTFGAGSRLTVL.

This clonotype was seen repeatedly, ten times or more. V is TRBV9 and J is TRBJ1-1; D uncertain. The CDR3 has 15 amino acids. Germline V gives CDR1 SGDLS, CDR2 YYNGEE. Between the trimmed V and J ends, which lost 4 bases and 0 bases, there was a span of 13 bases. The CDR3 nucleotides are TGTGCCAGCAGCCAAACGTGGGATATGAACACTGAAGCTTTCTTT. Its translation: CASSQTWDMNTEAFF. Combining the CDR3 with reference TRBV9 and TRBJ1-1 gives the whole variable domain DSGVTQTPKHLITATGQRVTLRCSPRSGDLSVYWYQQSLDQGLQFLIQYYNGEERAKGNILERFSAQQFPDLHSELNLSSLELGDSALYFCASSQTWDMNTEAFFGQGTRLTVV.

At least ten counts were recorded for this clonotype. The chain has TRBV9 and TRBJ1-1; 7 bases fit TRBD1. The V gene's germline CDR1 is SGDLS and CDR2 YYNGEE. This CDR3 contains 18 residues. Unmatched junction bases numbered 14, after V lost 2 bases and J lost 1 base. The DNA of the CDR3 is TGTGCCAGCAGCGTGGGAGGACAGGTCCTAACTGGGAACACTGAAGCTTTCTTT. It is translated as CASSVGGQVLTGNTEAFF.

This clonotype was picked up many times. The genes are TRBV9 and TRBJ2-3, with TRBD2 matching 7 bases. The CDR3 totals 17 residues. Germline CDR1 is SGDLS and CDR2 is YYNGEE. The V gene end was trimmed by 0 bases and the J gene end by 1 base; junction bases not matched to a gene: 8. Here the CDR3 reads CASSVATVAGGTDTQYF. CDR3 DNA: TGTGCCAGCAGCGTAGCTACTGTGGCGGGAGGCACAGATACGCAGTATTTT.

This clonotype has at least ten counts. This chain links TRBV9 with TRBJ2-1, with TRBD2 identical over 7 bases. The CDR3 covers 18 residues. The trim removed 1 base at V and 2 bases at J, leaving 12 bases unmatched. CDR1 is SGDLS and CDR2 is YYNGEE in the germline V gene. The DNA for the CDR3 is TGTGCCAGCAGCGTAACTATCCAGACTAGCCCGCCCTACAATGAGCAGTTCTTC. Translated: CASSVTIQTSPPYNEQFF.

This clonotype was seen ten or more times. The chain recombines TRBV9 with TRBJ1-2, with 10 bases that match TRBD1. Germline CDR1 SGDLS, CDR2 YYNGEE. The CDR3 sequence is 13 residues long. Trimming at V came to 5 bases and at J to 4 bases, leaving 2 bases not matched to a gene. As DNA, the CDR3 is TGTGCCAGCAGAGGGACAGGGGTCTATGGCTACACCTTC. It encodes CASRGTGVYGYTF.

This clonotype has a count of ten or more. This chain links TRBV9 with TRBJ2-1; D is ambiguous. This CDR3 comprises 11 residues. Germline-derived CDR1 and CDR2 are SGDLS and YYNGEE. Trimming removed 0 bases from V and 8 bases from J, with 3 bases in between. Here the CDR3 reads CASSVEDEQFF. The CDR3 bases are TGTGCCAGCAGCGTAGAGGATGAGCAGTTCTTC.

There are many counts of this clonotype. Here the CDR3 DNA reads TGTGCCAGCAGCGCTACCGTGTGGGGTGGGGCCAACGTCCTGACTTTC. Encoded protein: CASSATVWGGANVLTF. The chain carries TRBV9 and TRBJ2-6, with D unclear. Trimming took 3 bases from V and 3 from J, leaving 13 bases between them. The CDR3 loop spans 16 amino acids. The germline gives CDR1 SGDLS, CDR2 YYNGEE.

This chain uses TRBV9 with TRBJ2-5; 10 bases match TRBD2. Per the germline V gene, CDR1 is SGDLS and CDR2 is YYNGEE. The CDR3 is made up of 17 amino acids. V lost 0 bases, J lost 4 bases, and 9 bases stayed unmatched. CDR3: CASSVGILAGEGETQYF. DNA of the CDR3: TGTGCCAGCAGCGTAGGAATTCTAGCGGGAGAAGGAGAGACCCAGTACTTC.

This clonotype was counted ten times or more. The rearrangement joins TRBV9 to TRBJ2-2; D possibly uses TRBD1 or TRBD2 (5 bases each). CDR1 is SGDLS, CDR2 YYNGEE, per germline. The V gene lost 4 bases and the J gene lost 5 bases, with 18 bases spanning the gap. This CDR3 spans 16 amino acids. CDR3 amino acids: CASSTARGWGTGELFF. The CDR3 nucleotides are TGTGCCAGCAGCACCGCCCGGGGTTGGGGGACCGGGGAGCTGTTTTTT.

At least ten counts were recorded for this clonotype. This chain joins TRBV9 and TRBJ1-6; TRBD1 is a possible D gene (6 bases). There are 15 residues in the CDR3. Germline CDR1 is SGDLS and CDR2 is YYNGEE. The V end lost 0 bases, the J end lost 6 bases, and 10 bases lay between the germline ends. The CDR3 DNA reads as TGTGCCAGCAGCGTAGAGGCGGGGGCTAATTCACCCCTCCACTTT. The encoded protein is CASSVEAGANSPLHF.

This clonotype was seen ten or more times. V and J are TRBV9 and TRBJ2-2, with 13 positions matching TRBD2. V lost 0 bases to trimming and J lost 8 bases; unmatched junction nucleotides: 4. Germline loops: CDR1 SGDLS, CDR2 YYNGEE. The CDR3 runs to 16 residues. The CDR3 loop is CASSVGLAGGQGELFF. The CDR3, as DNA: TGTGCCAGCAGCGTAGGACTAGCGGGAGGTCAGGGGGAGCTGTTTTTT.